This record looks at one TCR beta chain sequence and its context. Authors' data handling: Researchers report that nucleated cell counts were estimated from reference gene primer amplification. Measured with immunoSEQ multiplex PCR; TCRdb has only the in-frame clones, and not every one. The V and J calls and clone size come from that table; D and trimming were worked out from the DNA. This table has 65,000 or so clones, about 80% appearing once. CDR1 KGHDR and CDR2 SFDVKD come from the germline V gene. The CDR3 is 16 residues long. Losses at the gene ends were 10 bases for V and 4 bases for J; bases not matched to a gene: 13. The sample is drawn from a study of blood T cell repertoires in COVID-19. Study overall: Acute and convalescent COVID-19 specimens originated in the United States, Italy and Spain. Nucleic acid was either cDNA or gDNA, and it came from T cells, B-cell-depleted T cells, or PBMCs.

The material sequenced was peripheral blood. This rearrangement joins TRBV24-1 to TRBJ2-2; TRBD2 aligns across 8 bases. This sequence originates from a man aged 55 to 70 with acute or convalescent COVID-19. The CDR3 reads CATSRPGGVATGELFF. The CDR3 nucleotides read TGTGCCACGAGCAGACCCGGGGGGGTTGCCACCGGGGAGCTGTTTTTT.